Included here is one T cell receptor (beta chain) sequence, with context. The antigen remains undetermined. The source of the blood RNA was unsorted whole blood, and germline DNA was extracted as well. With a constant-region primer, TCR beta cDNA was made from 450 to 500 ng of total RNA. Researchers made the TCR beta libraries by running three nested multiplex PCR rounds with slightly modified ARM-PCR. In TCRdb, the multiplex PCR reads were re-called with MiXCR into one record per CDR3 protein. The data show a few hundred thousand distinct CDR3 sequences, nearly 60% seen once. The sample is drawn from a study of tumor-infiltrating lymphocytes in primary liver carcinoma. The overall study: All lesions had stage T1-T3 N0M0 and about 4 to 10 cm widths. Study findings and constraints: Compared with tumor region pairs, tumor-adjacent and tumor-blood pairs overlapped less.

This receptor was taken from a woman aged 25 to 39 with primary liver carcinoma and hepatitis B virus infection. Sequenced sample: peripheral blood.

Here the CDR3 reads CASSNWDRGIWESQYF. The CDR3 DNA follows: TGTGCCAGCAGCAACTGGGACAGGGGGATCTGGGAGTCCCAGTACTTC. The J gene is TRBJ2-5, the V gene TRBV13; 11 nucleotides line up with TRBD1. The CDR3 is 16 residues long. In germline, CDR1 is PRHDT, CDR2 FYEKMQ (reference sequence). Trimming removed 5 bases from V and 9 bases from J; junction bases left unmatched: 14.